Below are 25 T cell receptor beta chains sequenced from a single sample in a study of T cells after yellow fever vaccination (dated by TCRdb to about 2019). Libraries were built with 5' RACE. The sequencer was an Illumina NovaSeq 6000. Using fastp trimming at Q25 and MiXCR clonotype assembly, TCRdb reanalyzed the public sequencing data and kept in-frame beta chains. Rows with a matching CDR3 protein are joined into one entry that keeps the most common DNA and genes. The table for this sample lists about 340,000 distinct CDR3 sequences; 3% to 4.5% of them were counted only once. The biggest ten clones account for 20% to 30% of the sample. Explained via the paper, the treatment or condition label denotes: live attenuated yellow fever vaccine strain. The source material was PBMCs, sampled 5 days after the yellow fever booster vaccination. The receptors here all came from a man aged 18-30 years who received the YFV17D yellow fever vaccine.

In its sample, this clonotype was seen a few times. The CDR3 sequence: CASSLAQGAGELFF. The CDR3 DNA follows: TGTGCCAGCAGCTTAGCACAGGGGGCCGGGGAGCTGTTTTTT. The V gene is TRBV7-2, the J gene TRBJ2-2; TRBD1 agrees at 8 bases. This CDR3 spans 14 amino acids. CDR1 SGHTA and CDR2 FQGNSA come from the germline V gene. The trim removed 0 bases at V and 6 bases at J, leaving 0 bases unmatched.

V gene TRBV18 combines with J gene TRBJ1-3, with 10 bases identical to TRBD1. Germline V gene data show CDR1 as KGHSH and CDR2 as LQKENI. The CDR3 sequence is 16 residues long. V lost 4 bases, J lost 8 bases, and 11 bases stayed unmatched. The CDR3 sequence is CASSLTGTGDSDTIYF. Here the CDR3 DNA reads TGTGCCAGCTCACTCACCGGGACAGGGGATTCGGACACCATATATTTT.

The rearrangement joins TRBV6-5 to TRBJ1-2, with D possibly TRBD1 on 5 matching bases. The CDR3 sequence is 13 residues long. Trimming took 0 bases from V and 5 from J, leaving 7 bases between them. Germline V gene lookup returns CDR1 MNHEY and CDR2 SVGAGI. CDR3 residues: CASSYSGQYGYTF. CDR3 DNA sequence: TGTGCCAGCAGTTACTCGGGGCAGTATGGCTACACCTTC.

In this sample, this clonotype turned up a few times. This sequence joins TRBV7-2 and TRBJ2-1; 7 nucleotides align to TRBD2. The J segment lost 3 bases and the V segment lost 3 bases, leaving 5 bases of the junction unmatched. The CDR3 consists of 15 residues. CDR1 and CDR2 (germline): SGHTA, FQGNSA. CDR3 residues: CASSFWTSIYNEQFF. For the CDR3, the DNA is TGTGCCAGCAGCTTCTGGACTAGTATCTACAATGAGCAGTTCTTC.

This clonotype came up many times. CDR3 sequence (DNA): TGTGCCAGCAGCCAATTCATAGCCGCCGGGGAGCTGTTTTTT. Its protein product is CASSQFIAAGELFF. The chain carries TRBV3-1 and TRBJ2-2; D gene unclear. Germline values: CDR1 LGHDT, CDR2 YNNKEL (reference sequence). The CDR3 covers 14 residues. Trimming left V 2 bases short and J 6 bases short, with 10 bases between.

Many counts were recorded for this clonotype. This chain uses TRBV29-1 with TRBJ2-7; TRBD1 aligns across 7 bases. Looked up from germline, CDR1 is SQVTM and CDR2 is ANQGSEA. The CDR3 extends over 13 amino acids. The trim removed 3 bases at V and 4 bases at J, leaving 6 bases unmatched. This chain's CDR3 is CSVDETGSYEQYF. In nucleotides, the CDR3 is TGCAGCGTTGACGAGACAGGGTCGTACGAGCAGTACTTC.

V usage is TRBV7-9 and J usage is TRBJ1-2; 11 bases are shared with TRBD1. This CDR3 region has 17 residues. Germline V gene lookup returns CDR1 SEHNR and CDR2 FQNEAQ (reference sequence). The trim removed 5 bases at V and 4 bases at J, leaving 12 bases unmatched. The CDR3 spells CASSPGQGALIGYGYTF. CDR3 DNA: TGTGCCAGCAGCCCAGGACAGGGGGCCCTGATCGGCTATGGCTACACCTTC.

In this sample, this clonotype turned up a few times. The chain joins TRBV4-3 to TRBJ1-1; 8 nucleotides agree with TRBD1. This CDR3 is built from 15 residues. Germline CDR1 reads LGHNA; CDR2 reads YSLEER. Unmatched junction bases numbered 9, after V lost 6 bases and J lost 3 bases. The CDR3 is CASRDQGQVYTEAFF. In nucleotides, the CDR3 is TGCGCCAGCAGGGATCAGGGACAGGTGTACACTGAAGCTTTCTTT.

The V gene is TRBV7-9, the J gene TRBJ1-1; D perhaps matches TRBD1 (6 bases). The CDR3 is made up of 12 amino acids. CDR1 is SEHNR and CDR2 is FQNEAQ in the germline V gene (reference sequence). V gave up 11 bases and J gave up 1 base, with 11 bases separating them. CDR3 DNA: TGTGCCGCCGGGGGCCAGAACACTGAAGCTTTCTTT. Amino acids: CAAGGQNTEAFF.

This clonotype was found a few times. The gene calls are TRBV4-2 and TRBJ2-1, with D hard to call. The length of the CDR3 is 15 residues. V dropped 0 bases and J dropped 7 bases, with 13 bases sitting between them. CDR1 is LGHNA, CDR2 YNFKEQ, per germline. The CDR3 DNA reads TGTGCCAGCAGCCAAGAAGTGTTCGGCTCGAATGAGCAGTTCTTC. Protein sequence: CASSQEVFGSNEQFF.

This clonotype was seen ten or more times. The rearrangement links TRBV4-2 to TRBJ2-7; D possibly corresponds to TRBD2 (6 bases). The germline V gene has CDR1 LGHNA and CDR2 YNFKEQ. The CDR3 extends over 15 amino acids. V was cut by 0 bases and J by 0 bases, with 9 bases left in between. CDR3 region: CASSQERGISYEQYF. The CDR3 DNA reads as TGTGCCAGCAGCCAAGAACGGGGGATCTCCTACGAGCAGTACTTC.

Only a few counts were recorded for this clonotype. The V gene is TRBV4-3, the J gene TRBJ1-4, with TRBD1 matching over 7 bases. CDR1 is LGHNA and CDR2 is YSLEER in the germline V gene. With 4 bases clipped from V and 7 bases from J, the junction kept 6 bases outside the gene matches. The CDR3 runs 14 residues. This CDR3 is CASSLGGSVEKLFF. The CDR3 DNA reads TGCGCCAGCAGCCTAGGGGGCTCGGTTGAAAAACTGTTTTTT.

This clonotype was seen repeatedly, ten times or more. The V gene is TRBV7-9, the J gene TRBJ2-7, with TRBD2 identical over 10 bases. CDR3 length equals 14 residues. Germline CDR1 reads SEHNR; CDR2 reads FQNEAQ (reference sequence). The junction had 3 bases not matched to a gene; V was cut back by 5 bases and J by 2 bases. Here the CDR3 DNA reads TGTGCCAGCAGCCGAAGCGGGGGGGCCTACGAGCAGTACTTC. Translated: CASSRSGGAYEQYF.

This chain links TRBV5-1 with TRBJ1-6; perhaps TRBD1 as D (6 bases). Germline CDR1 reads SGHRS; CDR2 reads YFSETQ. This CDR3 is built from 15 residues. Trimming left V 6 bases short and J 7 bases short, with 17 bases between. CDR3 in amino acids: CASTPTTGSNSPLHF. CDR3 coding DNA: TGCGCCAGCACCCCAACTACAGGGTCGAATTCACCCCTCCACTTT.

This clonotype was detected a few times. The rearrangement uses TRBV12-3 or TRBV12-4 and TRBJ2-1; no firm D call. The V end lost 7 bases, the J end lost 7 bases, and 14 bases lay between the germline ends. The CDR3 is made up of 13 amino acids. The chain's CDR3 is CASTPAVSNEQFF. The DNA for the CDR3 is TGTGCCAGCACCCCTGCAGTAAGTAATGAGCAGTTCTTC.

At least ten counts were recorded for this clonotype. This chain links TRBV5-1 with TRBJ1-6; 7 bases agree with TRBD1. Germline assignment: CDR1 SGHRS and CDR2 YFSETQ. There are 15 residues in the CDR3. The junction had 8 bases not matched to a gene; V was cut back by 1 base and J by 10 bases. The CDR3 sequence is CASSLSDRVGSPLHF. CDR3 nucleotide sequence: TGCGCCAGCAGCTTGTCCGACAGGGTAGGGTCACCCCTCCACTTT.

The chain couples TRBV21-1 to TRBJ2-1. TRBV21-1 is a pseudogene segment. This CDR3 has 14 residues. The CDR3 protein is CASSRSGSYNEQFF. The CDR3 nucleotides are TGTGCCAGCAGCAGAAGTGGGTCCTACAATGAGCAGTTCTTC.

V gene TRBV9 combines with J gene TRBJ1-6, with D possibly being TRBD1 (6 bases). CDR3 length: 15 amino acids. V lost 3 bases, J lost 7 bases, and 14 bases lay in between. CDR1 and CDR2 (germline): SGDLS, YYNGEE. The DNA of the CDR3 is TGTGCCAGCAGCGCCTCGCCGGGGGGCAATTCACCCCTCCACTTT. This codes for CASSASPGGNSPLHF.

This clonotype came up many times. The CDR3 coding sequence is TGTGCCAGCTCACCACCTCCGGGGTCGAACACTGAAGCTTTCTTT. Protein sequence: CASSPPPGSNTEAFF. J is TRBJ1-1 and V is TRBV18; the D is unclear. The CDR3 has 15 amino acids. From germline, CDR1 is KGHSH and CDR2 LQKENI. The ends were cut back, 0 bases at V and 1 base at J, with 9 bases in the middle.

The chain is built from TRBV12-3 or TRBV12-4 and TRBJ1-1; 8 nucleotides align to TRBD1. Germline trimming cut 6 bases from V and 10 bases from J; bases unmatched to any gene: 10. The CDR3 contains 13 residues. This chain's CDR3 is CASSPGQARSAFF. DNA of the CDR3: TGTGCCAGCAGCCCGGGACAGGCAAGATCAGCTTTCTTT.

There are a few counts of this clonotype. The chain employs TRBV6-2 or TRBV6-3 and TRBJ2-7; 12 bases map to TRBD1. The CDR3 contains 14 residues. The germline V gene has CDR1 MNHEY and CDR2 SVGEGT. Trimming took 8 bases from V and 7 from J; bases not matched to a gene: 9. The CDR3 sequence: CASLPGQGAVEQYV. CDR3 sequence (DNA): TGTGCCAGCCTACCGGGACAGGGGGCGGTTGAGCAGTACGTC.

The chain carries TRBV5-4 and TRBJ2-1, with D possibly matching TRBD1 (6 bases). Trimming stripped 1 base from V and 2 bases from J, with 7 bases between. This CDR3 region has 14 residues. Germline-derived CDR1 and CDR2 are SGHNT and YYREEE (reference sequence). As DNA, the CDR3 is TGTGCCAGCAGCTTGCAGGGGACCTACAATGAGCAGTTCTTC. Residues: CASSLQGTYNEQFF.

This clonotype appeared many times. As DNA, the CDR3 is TGCGCCAGCAGCCCCCGGGAGGGGGTTGAGCAGTTCTTC. Protein product: CASSPREGVEQFF. This rearrangement joins TRBV4-3 to TRBJ2-1; TRBD2 matches 8 bases. CDR1 is LGHNA, CDR2 YSLEER, per germline. This CDR3 is 13 amino acids long. Unmatched junction bases numbered 5, after V lost 4 bases and J lost 9 bases.

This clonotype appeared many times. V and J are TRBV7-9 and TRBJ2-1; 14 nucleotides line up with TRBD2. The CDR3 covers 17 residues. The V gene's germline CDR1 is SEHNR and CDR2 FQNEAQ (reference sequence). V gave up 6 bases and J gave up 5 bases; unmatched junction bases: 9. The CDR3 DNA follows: TGTGCCAGCAGGGTCGGACTAGCGGGGGGACTTCACAATGAGCAGTTCTTC. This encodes CASRVGLAGGLHNEQFF.

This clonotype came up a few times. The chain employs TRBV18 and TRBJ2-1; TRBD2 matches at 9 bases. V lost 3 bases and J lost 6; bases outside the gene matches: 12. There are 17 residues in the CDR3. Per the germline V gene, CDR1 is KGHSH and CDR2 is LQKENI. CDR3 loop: CASSPVRRGGASNEQFF. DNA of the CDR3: TGTGCCAGCTCACCCGTTAGGCGGGGGGGCGCCTCCAATGAGCAGTTCTTC.